In this sample, the clone carrying this T cell receptor (beta chain) is medium-sized (0.01 to 0.1%). This sample was included in a study of metastatic and nonmetastatic thyroid tumors. Turning to the study itself: Both malignant and benign thyroid patients supplied peripheral blood and tumor or nodule tissue samples, across which the repertoires of these patients were then compared.

How the authors handled the data: The authors used CDR3 differences across clinicopathological groups to build a distant-metastasis classifier for papillary thyroid cancer. Through MiXCR, TCRdb re-clonotyped the PCR reads. TCRdb, not the authors, supplied the V and J calls. The table lists roughly 5,500 clones, 37% of them singletons. Thyroid surgery took place with no prior treatment in any patient. Trimming removed 1 base from V and 3 bases from J, with 9 bases in between. Germline CDR1 is WSHSY and CDR2 is SAAADI. CDR3 length: 14 amino acids. This TCR derives from a male donor with papillary thyroid cancer or a benign thyroid nodule (not recorded which). Some clones in this sample may be carry-over from other donors' samples. The rearrangement joins TRBV10-2 to TRBJ1-2; D is uncertain. Sequencing was done on a sample of tumor tissue. The CDR3, as DNA: TGCGCCAGCAGTGAGTTCGGACGCTACTATGGCTACACCTTC. This encodes CASSEFGRYYGYTF.